The 25 T cell receptor beta chains in this list originate from one sample, sequenced in a study of blood T cell repertoires in COVID-19. Profiling relied on immunoSEQ multiplex PCR, and the TCRdb table lists in-frame clones only, not all of them. The sample yields roughly 200,000 clones, about 87% seen once. The sequenced sample was PBMCs or T cells enriched from blood (not recorded which). These receptors came from a woman aged 30 to 39 who had recovered from COVID-19.

The chain links TRBV14 to TRBJ2-5; 7 nucleotides match TRBD2. The V gene end was trimmed by 3 bases and the J gene end by 5 bases; junction bases not matched to a gene: 9. Germline V gene data show CDR1 as SGHDN and CDR2 as FVKESK. The CDR3 loop spans 15 amino acids. CDR3 in DNA: TGTGCCAGCAGCCATTGGGCGGGGGTATCGGAGACCCAGTACTTC. It encodes CASSHWAGVSETQYF.

The chain links TRBV29-1 to TRBJ1-2; D may be TRBD1 (5 bases). This CDR3 region has 9 residues. Per the germline V gene, CDR1 is SQVTM and CDR2 is ANQGSEA. V was trimmed by 6 bases and J by 8 bases, leaving 7 bases between them. CDR3 sequence (DNA): TGCAGCGTGGAGGGGGGCTACACCTTC. This codes for CSVEGGYTF.

The chain uses TRBV6-5 and TRBJ1-2; TRBD1 aligns across 11 bases. The CDR3 totals 14 residues. Unmatched junction bases numbered 5, after V lost 4 bases and J lost 7 bases. The germline gives CDR1 MNHEY, CDR2 SVGAGI. The CDR3 sequence is CASSLDRGQIGYTF. The CDR3 coding sequence is TGTGCCAGCAGTTTGGACAGGGGGCAGATTGGCTACACCTTC.

The chain combines TRBV19 with TRBJ1-2; no definite D call. The germline V and J ends were trimmed by 4 bases and 8 bases, with 20 bases remaining between them. The CDR3 totals 15 residues. CDR1 LNHDA and CDR2 SQIVND come from the germline V gene (reference sequence). The CDR3 DNA sequence: TGTGCCAGTAGTACAAGCCGGGAAATCCAATACGGCTACACCTTC. This sequence encodes CASSTSREIQYGYTF.

The CDR3: CASSYSRSYEQYF. The DNA of the CDR3 is TGTGCCAGCAGTTACTCGAGGAGTTACGAGCAGTACTTC. This chain joins TRBV6-5 and TRBJ2-7; no definite D call. V dropped 0 bases and J dropped 4 bases, with 7 bases sitting between them. This CDR3 region has 13 residues. The germline V gene has CDR1 MNHEY and CDR2 SVGAGI.

The chain joins TRBV7-3 to TRBJ1-2; D gene uncertain. Germline CDR1 SGHTA, CDR2 FQGTGA. V was pared by 5 bases and J by 5 bases, with 12 bases between. This CDR3 has 13 amino acids. The CDR3 nucleotides are TGTGCCAGCAGCCCTAACGCAGGATATGGCTACACCTTC. Its protein product is CASSPNAGYGYTF.

The V and J genes are TRBV5-1 and TRBJ1-1; 9 bases agree with TRBD1. V trimming: 5 bases; J trimming: 1 base; junction bases outside the gene matches: 6. Germline V lookup: CDR1 SGHRS, CDR2 YFSETQ. The CDR3 totals 15 residues. CDR3 bases: TGCGCCAGCAGGGACAGGGGTGTCACGAACACTGAAGCTTTCTTT. This encodes CASRDRGVTNTEAFF. The whole variable domain, remainder taken from reference TRBV5-1 and TRBJ1-1, is KAGVTQTPRYLIKTRGQQVTLSCSPISGHRSVSWYQQTPGQGLQFLFEYFSETQRNKGNFPGRFSGRQFSNSRSEMNVSTLELGDSALYLCASRDRGVTNTEAFFGQGTRLTVV.

The CDR3 loop reads CASSPLAGGKHTDTQYF. The CDR3, as DNA: TGCGCCAGCAGCCCCCTAGCGGGGGGCAAACACACAGATACGCAGTATTTT. The chain links TRBV4-3 to TRBJ2-3; TRBD2 aligns across 11 bases. V was clipped by 4 bases and J by 2 bases; unmatched bases: 8. The CDR3 loop spans 17 amino acids. Germline CDR1 is LGHNA and CDR2 is YSLEER.

The chain joins TRBV18 to TRBJ1-6; 7 bases are shared with TRBD1. This CDR3 is built from 16 residues. The germline V gene has CDR1 KGHSH and CDR2 LQKENI. After removal of 4 bases from V and 7 bases from J, the junction contained 10 bases not matched to a gene. CDR3 in amino acids: CASSLDSTGNNSPLHF. In nucleotides, the CDR3 is TGTGCCAGCTCACTCGACTCGACAGGGAACAATTCACCCCTCCACTTT.

The CDR3 DNA reads TGTGCCAGCAGTGGACAGGGGGCGCCTAACTATGGCTACACCTTC. Its translation: CASSGQGAPNYGYTF. The V and J genes are TRBV2 and TRBJ1-2; 10 bases agree with TRBD1. Germline CDR1 and CDR2: SNHLY and FYNNEI. V was pared by 4 bases and J by 0 bases, with 2 bases of the junction left unmatched. There are 15 residues in the CDR3. The complete variable domain, with remaining parts taken from reference TRBV2 and TRBJ1-2, reads EPEVTQTPSHQVTQMGQEVILRCVPISNHLYFYWYRQILGQKVEFLVSFYNNEISEKSEIFDDQFSVERPDGSNFTLKIRSTKLEDSAMYFCASSGQGAPNYGYTFGSGTRLTVV.

The rearrangement joins TRBV5-4 to TRBJ1-1; D not certain. This CDR3 is built from 14 residues. Germline V lookup: CDR1 SGHNT, CDR2 YYREEE (reference sequence). V lost 3 bases and J 0 bases, leaving 9 bases between the germline ends. The CDR3 protein is CASSSPAVNTEAFF. DNA for the CDR3: TGTGCCAGCAGCTCGCCTGCAGTGAACACTGAAGCTTTCTTT.

Of note for this clone: This sample also contains other DNA sequences that code for the same CDR3. V and J are TRBV4-1 and TRBJ1-2, with D unclear. CDR3 length equals 14 residues. From germline, CDR1 is MGHRA and CDR2 YSYEKL. V lost 1 base, J lost 2 bases, and 8 bases lay in between. The DNA for the CDR3 is TGCGCCAGCAGCCAAGTGGGGAGAAACTATGGCTACACCTTC. Translated, it gives CASSQVGRNYGYTF.

V and J are TRBV5-1 and TRBJ2-1; possible D gene TRBD1, 5 bases. CDR3 length: 16 amino acids. The V gene lost 1 base and the J gene lost 0 bases, with 11 bases spanning the gap. CDR1 SGHRS and CDR2 YFSETQ come from the germline V gene. The CDR3 coding sequence is TGCGCCAGCAGCTTGATTCCAGGGAACTCCTACAATGAGCAGTTCTTC. Translation: CASSLIPGNSYNEQFF.

The gene calls are TRBV5-1 and TRBJ1-1; 7 nucleotides match TRBD1. Germline values: CDR1 SGHRS, CDR2 YFSETQ. Trimming cost V 0 bases and J 3 bases; bases outside gene matches: 8. This CDR3 contains 16 residues. CDR3 sequence (DNA): TGCGCCAGCAGCTTGGGCAGGGGGTATGGGGACACTGAAGCTTTCTTT. Translated, it gives CASSLGRGYGDTEAFF. The full variable domain, rest sourced from reference TRBV5-1 and TRBJ1-1, is KAGVTQTPRYLIKTRGQQVTLSCSPISGHRSVSWYQQTPGQGLQFLFEYFSETQRNKGNFPGRFSGRQFSNSRSEMNVSTLELGDSALYLCASSLGRGYGDTEAFFGQGTRLTVV.

This clone was counted only a few times. The chain links TRBV19 to TRBJ1-4; 7 nucleotides align to TRBD1. J gave up 5 bases and V 6 bases, and 3 bases lay outside the gene matches. This CDR3 is built from 13 residues. Germline-derived CDR1 and CDR2 are LNHDA and SQIVND (reference sequence). The CDR3 coding sequence is TGTGCCAGTAGCGGGACAGTAAATGAAAAACTGTTTTTT. Its translation: CASSGTVNEKLFF.

The CDR3 sequence: CASSQDSGRGAYNSPLHF. The DNA for the CDR3 is TGCGCCAGCAGCCAAGATTCCGGCAGGGGGGCATATAATTCACCCCTCCACTTT. V usage is TRBV4-3 and J usage is TRBJ1-6; 7 nucleotides align to TRBD1. The CDR3 runs to 18 residues. The V gene end was trimmed by 0 bases and the J gene end by 4 bases; junction bases not matched to a gene: 9. Germline CDR1 LGHNA, CDR2 YSLEER.

This clone was seen more than once but under ten times. V gene TRBV19 combines with J gene TRBJ2-2, with D unclear. The CDR3 has 14 residues. Between the trimmed V and J ends, which lost 9 bases and 1 base, there was a span of 12 bases. The germline gives CDR1 LNHDA, CDR2 SQIVND (reference sequence). The CDR3, as DNA: TGTGCCAGCCTTAGTCCGGGGAACACCGGGGAGCTGTTTTTT. Its protein is CASLSPGNTGELFF.

The chain joins TRBV25-1 to TRBJ1-4; D is undetermined. The V and J ends lost 3 bases and 2 bases respectively, with 13 bases between them. CDR3 length equals 16 residues. In germline, CDR1 is MGHDK, CDR2 SYGVNS. The chain's CDR3 is CASSEYSKGTNEKLFF. The CDR3 nucleotides are TGTGCCAGCAGTGAGTACAGTAAAGGTACTAATGAAAAACTGTTTTTT.

The chain employs TRBV10-1 and TRBJ2-7, with TRBD2 matching over 10 bases. The V segment lost 2 bases and the J segment 1 base; nucleotides outside the gene matches: 2. In germline, CDR1 is WNHNN, CDR2 SYGVQD (reference sequence). The CDR3 is made up of 15 amino acids. CDR3 loop: CASSEASGGSYEQYF. The CDR3 region has the DNA TGCGCCAGCAGTGAGGCTAGCGGGGGTTCCTACGAGCAGTACTTC.

This clone was counted only a few times. J is TRBJ2-7 and V is TRBV7-2, with D possibly matching TRBD1 (5 bases). CDR1 and CDR2 (germline): SGHTA, FQGNSA. Trimming shortened V by 1 base and J by 2 bases, and 9 bases separated the two germline ends. The length of the CDR3 is 14 residues. The CDR3 here is CASSLDQGTYEQYF. CDR3 DNA: TGTGCCAGCAGCTTAGATCAGGGCACCTACGAGCAGTACTTC.

The chain couples TRBV18 to TRBJ1-5, with TRBD1 identical over 7 bases. Trimming took 3 bases from V and 4 from J; bases not matched to a gene: 12. In germline, CDR1 is KGHSH, CDR2 LQKENI. This CDR3 region has 17 residues. CDR3 DNA: TGTGCCAGCTCACCCGATGGACAGGCCATGACAAATCAGCCCCAGCATTTT. Amino acid sequence: CASSPDGQAMTNQPQHF.

On this clone: A read error may account for a junction end that differs from germline. This chain uses TRBV7-7 with TRBJ2-2, with TRBD2 matching 9 bases. The V gene's germline CDR1 is SSHAT and CDR2 FNYEAQ (reference sequence). The CDR3 is 18 residues long. The CDR3 here is CASSLRLAGKSNTGELFF. For the CDR3, the DNA is TGTGCTAGCAGCTTAAGGCTAGCGGGGAAATCGAACACCGGGGAGCTGTTTTTT.

The chain links TRBV2 to TRBJ2-2; 13 bases line up with TRBD2. CDR3 length: 14 amino acids. The V gene's germline CDR1 is SNHLY and CDR2 FYNNEI. V gave up 8 bases and J gave up 7 bases; unmatched junction bases: 4. The CDR3 DNA is TGTGCCAGCCTAGGACTAGCGGGGGACGGGGAGCTGTTTTTT. Translating it yields CASLGLAGDGELFF. Using reference TRBV2 and TRBJ2-2 for the parts outside the CDR3, the full variable domain is EPEVTQTPSHQVTQMGQEVILRCVPISNHLYFYWYRQILGQKVEFLVSFYNNEISEKSEIFDDQFSVERPDGSNFTLKIRSTKLEDSAMYFCASLGLAGDGELFFGEGSRLTVL.

The rearrangement links TRBV14 to TRBJ2-7; 7 bases match TRBD2. Germline-derived CDR1 and CDR2 are SGHDN and FVKESK. V dropped 2 bases and J dropped 3; count of bases not matched to a gene: 4. The CDR3 extends over 14 amino acids. CDR3 region: CASSQQTSIYEQYF. The CDR3 nucleotides are TGTGCCAGCAGCCAACAGACTAGCATCTACGAGCAGTACTTC.

Written as DNA, the CDR3 is TGTGCCAGCAGCGCCCATGGCTCAGATACGCAGTATTTT. Protein sequence: CASSAHGSDTQYF. This chain uses TRBV7-2 with TRBJ2-3; D is unclear. Trimming removed 5 bases at V and 4 bases at J, with 10 bases between. Germline lookup yields CDR1 SGHTA and CDR2 FQGNSA. This CDR3 is built from 13 residues.